A selection of T cell receptor beta chains follows, all from one sample in a study of cytomegalovirus exposure and HLA in healthy donors. Repertoires were generated with immunoSEQ multiplex PCR, while TCRdb's copy carries only in-frame clones and drops some. The top ten hold around 0.99% of the sample, which has fewer than 250,000 clones, around 90% seen once. Material: PBMCs. The receptors originated from a boy between 2 and 10 years old in good health and CMV-seronegative. CDR3s include the opening cysteine and the closing phenylalanine or tryptophan. A D gene is named only where the DNA matches it firmly. Not all rows give a size; the values are once, few, many and, for expanded clones, a class.

abundance,j_gene,d_gene,v_gene,CDR3aa,CDR3nt
.,TRBJ1-4,.,TRBV14,CASSQSGGASEKLFF,TGTGCCAGCAGCCAATCGGGGGGGGCGAGTGAAAAACTGTTTTTT
.,TRBJ1-2,.,TRBV4-1,CASSQEIGGVYGYTF,TGCGCCAGCAGCCAAGAGATCGGGGGTGTCTATGGCTACACCTTC
few,TRBJ1-2,.,TRBV6-5,CASKGVGYGYTF,TGTGCCAGCAAGGGGGTCGGCTATGGCTACACCTTC
once,TRBJ2-2,.,TRBV9,CASSVVGENTGELFF,TGTGCCAGCAGCGTCGTAGGGGAGAACACCGGGGAGCTGTTTTTT
.,TRBJ2-5,.,TRBV7-7,CASSLSGLTGETQYF,TGTGCCAGCAGCCTATCGGGACTCACGGGAGAGACCCAGTACTTC
.,TRBJ2-2,TRBD2,TRBV9,CASSATSGMIRDGELFF,TGTGCCAGCAGCGCGACTAGCGGGATGATACGTGACGGGGAGCTGTTTTTT
.,TRBJ2-7,TRBD1,TRBV28,CASSPSTGAYEQYF,TGTGCCAGCAGTCCCTCGACAGGGGCCTACGAGCAGTACTTC
.,TRBJ1-2,.,TRBV6-5,CASSPSPYGYTF,TGTGCCAGCAGTCCGAGCCCCTATGGCTACACCTTC
.,TRBJ2-7,.,TRBV5-1,CASRGGSASGGDEQYF,TGCGCCAGCAGAGGGGGTTCGGCTAGCGGAGGGGACGAGCAGTACTTC
.,TRBJ1-4,TRBD1,TRBV18,CASSPMPGQDEKLFF,TGTGCCAGCTCACCAATGCCGGGACAGGATGAAAAACTGTTTTTT
few,TRBJ2-7,TRBD2,TRBV19,CASSAITSGSYEQYF,TGTGCCAGTAGTGCGATAACTAGCGGGAGCTACGAGCAGTACTTC
.,TRBJ2-7,TRBD2,TRBV28,CASSPSTSGVTYEQYF,TGTGCCAGCAGCCCCTCTACTAGCGGGGTAACCTACGAGCAGTACTTC
.,TRBJ2-2,.,TRBV28,CASSVTGWTGELFF,TGTGCCAGCAGTGTAACAGGGTGGACCGGGGAGCTGTTTTTT
.,TRBJ2-3,TRBD1,TRBV7-7,CASSSDRADTQYF,TGTGCCAGCAGCTCGGACAGGGCAGATACGCAGTATTTT
.,TRBJ2-7,.,TRBV6-1,CASSGSDRYEQYF,TGTGCCAGCAGTGGGAGCGACAGATACGAGCAGTACTTC
once,TRBJ1-5,.,TRBV7-9,CASSGVSNQPQHF,TGTGCCAGCAGCGGAGTTAGCAATCAGCCCCAGCATTTT
.,TRBJ1-5,.,TRBV28,CASSPDSSNQPQHF,TGTGCCAGCAGTCCTGACAGTTCCAATCAGCCCCAGCATTTT
.,TRBJ2-1,TRBD2,TRBV6-4,CASRGTSGQQFF,TGTGCCAGCAGAGGGACTAGCGGACAGCAGTTCTTC
.,TRBJ2-5,.,TRBV5-1,CASSSGTPQATQYF,TGCGCCAGCAGCTCCGGGACTCCGCAAGCGACCCAGTACTTC
.,TRBJ2-1,TRBD2,TRBV2,CASTPGGAAYNEQFF,TGTGCCAGCACCCCCGGGGGGGCCGCCTACAATGAGCAGTTCTTC
.,TRBJ1-1,.,TRBV6-1,CASTIKSGHEAFF,TGTGCCAGCACGATCAAATCGGGACATGAAGCTTTCTTT
.,TRBJ2-1,.,TRBV28,CASSQQGGNEQFF,TGTGCCAGCAGCCAACAGGGAGGGAATGAGCAGTTCTTC
.,TRBJ1-5,.,TRBV10-1,CASSEPRQRNQPQHF,TGCGCCAGCAGTGAGCCCAGGCAGCGCAATCAGCCCCAGCATTTT
.,TRBJ2-5,.,TRBV5-6,CASSGGTLRYGETQYF,TGTGCCAGCAGCGGGGGGACTCTCAGGTATGGAGAGACCCAGTACTTC
.,TRBJ1-2,.,TRBV29-1,CSAGGDYGYTF,TGCAGCGCTGGGGGGGACTATGGCTACACCTTC
few,TRBJ2-7,TRBD1,TRBV5-8,CASSPGTGIYEQYF,TGTGCCAGCAGCCCAGGGACAGGGATCTACGAGCAGTACTTC
.,TRBJ2-2,.,TRBV2,CASTHITGELFF,TGTGCCAGCACTCACATAACCGGGGAGCTGTTTTTT
.,TRBJ2-4,.,TRBV27,CASSVRDTLAKNIQYF,TGTGCCAGCAGTGTCCGGGACACCTTAGCCAAAAACATTCAGTACTTC
once,TRBJ2-1,TRBD2,TRBV5-1,CASSLGLAVTYNEQFF,TGCGCCAGCAGCTTGGGACTAGCGGTAACCTACAATGAGCAGTTCTTC
.,TRBJ2-7,TRBD1,TRBV5-1,CASSSGGLLDEQYF,TGCGCCAGCAGCTCAGGGGGCCTCTTGGACGAGCAGTACTTC